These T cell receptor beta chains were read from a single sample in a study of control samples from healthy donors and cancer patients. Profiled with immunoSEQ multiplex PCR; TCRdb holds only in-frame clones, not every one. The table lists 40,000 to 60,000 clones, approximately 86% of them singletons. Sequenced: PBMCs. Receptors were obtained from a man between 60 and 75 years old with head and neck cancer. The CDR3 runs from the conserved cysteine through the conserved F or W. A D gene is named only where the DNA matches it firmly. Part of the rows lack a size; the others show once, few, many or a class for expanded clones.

CDR3 DNA: TGTGCCAGCAGTTTTGTGGGGGAAACTGAAGCTTTCTTT; CDR3 protein: CASSFVGETEAFF; J gene: TRBJ1-1; clone size: .; D gene: .; V gene: TRBV2
CDR3 DNA: TGTGCCAGCAACAAATACACAGCAGGGGAAAACGTCCTGACTTTC; CDR3 protein: CASNKYTAGENVLTF; J gene: TRBJ2-6; clone size: .; D gene: .; V gene: TRBV7-2
CDR3 DNA: TGTGCTAGCAGCTGGGCCGTCCCGGGACCCATTGCACTCGAGACCCAGTACTTC; CDR3 protein: CASSWAVPGPIALETQYF; J gene: TRBJ2-5; clone size: once; D gene: .; V gene: TRBV7-7
CDR3 DNA: TGCGCCAGCAGTCAAAACAGGGCGGGTTACAATGAGCAGTTCTTC; CDR3 protein: CASSQNRAGYNEQFF; J gene: TRBJ2-1; clone size: .; D gene: .; V gene: TRBV10-2
CDR3 DNA: TGTGCCAGCAGCCTGACAGGTCGGTGGGACACTGAAGCTTTCTTT; CDR3 protein: CASSLTGRWDTEAFF; J gene: TRBJ1-1; clone size: .; D gene: .; V gene: TRBV5-4
CDR3 DNA: TGTGCCAGCAGCGCCCGACAGGGGGAGAGTGAGACCCAGTACTTC; CDR3 protein: CASSARQGESETQYF; J gene: TRBJ2-5; clone size: .; D gene: TRBD1; V gene: TRBV9
CDR3 DNA: TGTGCCAGCAGTATAAGGCCGGGACCACCGTTTCTACCCCAGCATTTT; CDR3 protein: CASSIRPGPPFLPQHF; J gene: TRBJ1-5; clone size: .; D gene: .; V gene: TRBV6-2/TRBV6-3
CDR3 DNA: TGTGCCAGCAGTCGAACTAGCGGGGGTTACGAGCAGTACTTC; CDR3 protein: CASSRTSGGYEQYF; J gene: TRBJ2-7; clone size: .; D gene: TRBD2; V gene: TRBV28
CDR3 DNA: TGTGCCAGCAGCTCGGACAGTTGGACTGAAGCTTTCTTT; CDR3 protein: CASSSDSWTEAFF; J gene: TRBJ1-1; clone size: .; D gene: .; V gene: TRBV7-9
CDR3 DNA: TGTGCCAGCAGCCCTGCGCAGGGGTACATCACTGAAGCTTTCTTT; CDR3 protein: CASSPAQGYITEAFF; J gene: TRBJ1-1; clone size: .; D gene: .; V gene: TRBV7-9
CDR3 DNA: TGTGCCAGCAGTTACCCCAAGGGGATGGGGGAGCTGTTTTTT; CDR3 protein: CASSYPKGMGELFF; J gene: TRBJ2-2; clone size: .; D gene: .; V gene: TRBV6-6